These 27 T cell receptor beta chains were all obtained from the same sample, sequenced in a study of OX40 agonist ivuxolimab in advanced cancers. TCRdb's table, derived via immunoSEQ multiplex PCR, lists solely in-frame clones and lacks some. The sample holds almost 35,000 clones; less than 85% are singletons and the top ten take over 9.5%. This specimen was CD4+ or CD8+ T cells sorted from blood, taken in a trial of the OX40 agonist ivuxolimab. The receptors derive from an adult with an advanced solid tumor such as melanoma, head and neck, liver or kidney cancer.

V gene TRBV6-6 combines with J gene TRBJ1-1; D is unclear. Deletions cut 7 bases from V and 0 bases from J, with 12 bases between. The germline V gene has CDR1 MNHNY and CDR2 SVGAGI (reference sequence). The CDR3 runs to 14 residues. The CDR3 DNA sequence: TGTGCCAGCACCGTCGTACAGATGAACACTGAAGCTTTCTTT. Amino acids: CASTVVQMNTEAFF.

The CDR3 DNA reads TGTGCCAGCTCAACCTTCACTACTTCCTACGAGCAGTACTTC. This gives the protein CASSTFTTSYEQYF. V and J are TRBV18 and TRBJ2-7; D is unclear. The V end lost 5 bases, the J end lost 1 base, and 12 bases lay between the germline ends. The CDR3 length is 14 residues. Germline assignment: CDR1 KGHSH and CDR2 LQKENI. Variable domain in full (rest from reference TRBV18 and TRBJ2-7): NAGVMQNPRHLVRRRGQEARLRCSPMKGHSHVYWYRQLPEEGLKFMVYLQKENIIDESGMPKERFSAEFPKEGPSILRIQQVVRGDSAAYFCASSTFTTSYEQYFGPGTRLTVT.

This chain links TRBV6-5 with TRBJ2-7, with D unresolved. Germline CDR1 and CDR2: MNHEY and SVGAGI. This CDR3 contains 13 residues. V was clipped by 6 bases and J by 3 bases, with 12 bases between them. CDR3 nucleotides: TGTGCCAGCAGCCTGGGCATTTACTACGAGCAGTACTTC. Amino acids: CASSLGIYYEQYF.

The chain carries TRBV30 and TRBJ2-1; 13 bases map to TRBD2. J gave up 4 bases and V 1 base, and 1 base lay outside the gene matches. CDR1 is GTSNPN, CDR2 SVGIG, per germline (reference sequence). The CDR3 length is 15 residues. The CDR3 nucleotides are TGTGCCTGGAGTGGACTAGCGGGGGGTTACAATGAGCAGTTCTTC. Residues: CAWSGLAGGYNEQFF.

The chain combines TRBV12-5 with TRBJ2-5; D is unclear. From germline, CDR1 is LGHNT and CDR2 FRNRAP. The V gene lost 9 bases and the J gene lost 0 bases, with 8 bases spanning the gap. This CDR3 comprises 12 residues. The CDR3 bases are TGTGCTAGCAGGTGGGACCAAGAGACCCAGTACTTC. This encodes CASRWDQETQYF.

V usage is TRBV30 and J usage is TRBJ2-5; 10 bases agree with TRBD1. In germline, CDR1 is GTSNPN, CDR2 SVGIG (reference sequence). The trim removed 6 bases at V and 3 bases at J, leaving 4 bases unmatched. The CDR3 has 13 amino acids. The CDR3 DNA reads as TGTGCCTGCACCGGGACAGGGGAAGAGACCCAGTACTTC. This sequence encodes CACTGTGEETQYF. Full variable domain (missing parts from reference TRBV30 and TRBJ2-5): SQTIHQWPATLVQPVGSPLSLECTVEGTSNPNLYWYRQAAGRGLQLLFYSVGIGQISSEVPQNLSASRPQDRQFILSSKKLLLSDSGFYLCACTGTGEETQYFGPGTRLLVL.

The chain has TRBV5-1 and TRBJ2-7; D gene uncertain. V dropped 4 bases and J dropped 2 bases, with 10 bases sitting between them. Looked up from germline, CDR1 is SGHRS and CDR2 is YFSETQ. The CDR3 loop spans 13 amino acids. The DNA of the CDR3 is TGCGCCAGCAGCGGCACTCAAGCCTACGAGCAGTACTTC. Translating it yields CASSGTQAYEQYF.

The chain couples TRBV10-1 to TRBJ1-6, with TRBD1 as a possible D gene (6 bases). V was clipped by 7 bases and J by 7 bases, with 14 bases between them. Germline CDR1 and CDR2: WNHNN and SYGVQD (reference sequence). The CDR3 is 14 residues long. The CDR3 spells CASKSTGNNSPLHF. CDR3 sequence (DNA): TGCGCCAGCAAATCAACAGGGAACAATTCACCCCTCCACTTT.

The V call is TRBV27, the J call TRBJ1-4; no firm D call. The V end lost 6 bases, the J end lost 3 bases, and 14 bases lay between the germline ends. The germline V gene has CDR1 MNHEY and CDR2 SMNVEV (reference sequence). The CDR3 spans 15 residues. CDR3 coding DNA: TGTGCCAGCAGCCGCCAGAGGAGCCCTAATGAAAAACTGTTTTTT. This codes for CASSRQRSPNEKLFF.

The chain joins TRBV25-1 to TRBJ1-4, with unresolved D. Trimming pared 8 bases from V and 3 bases from J, leaving 16 bases between. Germline V CDR1 and CDR2: MGHDK, SYGVNS. The CDR3 covers 15 residues. The CDR3 spells CASETGGSANEKLFF. The CDR3 DNA reads as TGTGCCAGCGAAACCGGAGGTTCGGCTAATGAAAAACTGTTTTTT. The entire variable domain, with the rest obtained from reference TRBV25-1 and TRBJ1-4, is as follows: EADIYQTPRYLVIGTGKKITLECSQTMGHDKMYWYQQDPGMELHLIHYSYGVNSTEKGDLSSESTVSRIRTEHFPLTLESARPSHTSQYLCASETGGSANEKLFFGSGTQLSVL.

This chain connects TRBV7-6 to TRBJ1-5; no clear D gene. Germline V gene sequence: CDR1 SGHVS, CDR2 FNYEAQ. The CDR3 loop spans 16 amino acids. Trimming cost V 1 base and J 5 bases, with 15 bases left between them. CDR3 sequence (DNA): TGTGCCAGCAGCTTAGGCGTAAGGCAACCGGATCAGCCCCAGCATTTT. Translated: CASSLGVRQPDQPQHF. Filled out from reference TRBV7-6 and TRBJ1-5, the complete variable domain reads GAGVSQSPRYKVTKRGQDVALRCDPISGHVSLYWYRQALGQGPEFLTYFNYEAQQDKSGLPNDRFSAERPEGSISTLTIQRTEQRDSAMYRCASSLGVRQPDQPQHFGDGTRLSIL.

The rearrangement uses TRBV5-1 and TRBJ2-1; 9 positions agree with TRBD2. V shed 0 bases, J shed 9 bases, and the junction held 7 bases outside the gene matches. CDR1 is SGHRS, CDR2 YFSETQ, per germline. The CDR3 spans 15 residues. CDR3 nucleotides: TGCGCCAGCAGCTTGGCCGCGGGGGGGCTTGGTGAGCAGTTCTTC. Protein product: CASSLAAGGLGEQFF.

This chain uses TRBV25-1 with TRBJ1-5, with a possible D match to TRBD1 (6 bases). The germline V and J ends were trimmed by 5 bases and 5 bases, with 16 bases remaining between them. Germline-derived CDR1 and CDR2 are MGHDK and SYGVNS. This CDR3 region has 15 residues. The CDR3 DNA reads as TGTGCCAGCAGTCGAGGGGGGCGAGAGGATCAGCCCCAGCATTTT. It is translated as CASSRGGREDQPQHF.

The chain joins TRBV9 to TRBJ2-3; 7 bases map to TRBD2. The CDR3 consists of 19 residues. J lost 6 bases, V lost 6 bases, and 25 bases had no gene match. Germline values: CDR1 SGDLS, CDR2 YYNGEE. This CDR3 is CASNLPEEVKWGGEDTQYF. The CDR3 DNA follows: TGTGCCAGCAATTTGCCTGAGGAGGTGAAGTGGGGGGGGGAGGATACGCAGTATTTT.

By frequency in the sample, this clone is medium-sized. The rearrangement joins TRBV19 to TRBJ2-7; D not resolved. There are 13 residues in the CDR3. From germline, CDR1 is LNHDA and CDR2 SQIVND (reference sequence). The V gene lost 5 bases and the J gene lost 3 bases, with 11 bases spanning the gap. The CDR3 loop is CASSALQVYEQYF. Written as DNA, the CDR3 is TGTGCCAGTAGTGCCCTTCAGGTCTACGAGCAGTACTTC.

This chain links TRBV7-8 with TRBJ2-3; D gene ambiguous. Between the trimmed V and J ends, which lost 5 bases and 3 bases, there was a span of 6 bases. CDR3 size: 12 residues. Looked up from germline, CDR1 is SGHVS and CDR2 is FQNEAQ. CDR3 sequence reads: CASSPRTDTQYF. The CDR3 DNA reads as TGTGCCAGCAGCCCGAGGACAGATACGCAGTATTTT.

The genes are TRBV5-6 and TRBJ1-3, with D perhaps TRBD1 (6 bases). The V end lost 3 bases, the J end lost 0 bases, and 16 bases lay between the germline ends. The length of the CDR3 is 17 residues. Germline CDR1 reads SGHDT; CDR2 reads YYEEEE. Written as DNA, the CDR3 is TGTGCCAGCAGCTCGGTCGCGGACAGCATCTCTGGAAACACCATATATTTT. Its protein product is CASSSVADSISGNTIYF. Drawing the rest from reference TRBV5-6 and TRBJ1-3, the complete variable domain is DAGVTQSPTHLIKTRGQQVTLRCSPKSGHDTVSWYQQALGQGPQFIFQYYEEEERQRGNFPDRFSGHQFPNYSSELNVNALLLGDSALYLCASSSVADSISGNTIYFGEGSWLTVV.

This clone has only a few counts. The chain combines TRBV5-1 with TRBJ1-6; 7 nucleotides agree with TRBD1. J gave up 6 bases and V 4 bases, and 10 bases lay outside the gene matches. This CDR3 is built from 16 residues. Germline V gene data show CDR1 as SGHRS and CDR2 as YFSETQ. CDR3 sequence (DNA): TGCGCCAGCAGCAGCCGGGACAGCTATCTTAATTCACCCCTCCACTTT. It translates to CASSSRDSYLNSPLHF.

This chain links TRBV7-2 with TRBJ2-5, with 12 bases lining up with TRBD2. Germline V CDR1 and CDR2: SGHTA, FQGNSA. V gave up 3 bases and J gave up 2 bases; unmatched junction bases: 1. This CDR3 region has 15 residues. The CDR3 is CASSFLAGGQETQYF. In nucleotides, the CDR3 is TGTGCCAGCAGCTTTCTAGCGGGGGGGCAAGAGACCCAGTACTTC.

The J gene is TRBJ2-7, the V gene TRBV4-2; no reliable D call. Germline loops: CDR1 LGHNA, CDR2 YNFKEQ. The CDR3 is 13 amino acids. Trimming left V 7 bases short and J 3 bases short, with 13 bases between. CDR3 sequence (DNA): TGTGCCAGCAATTATGGGGATCACTACGAGCAGTACTTC. It codes for CASNYGDHYEQYF.

The chain joins TRBV4-1 to TRBJ1-3; 9 bases are shared with TRBD1. Germline assignment: CDR1 MGHRA and CDR2 YSYEKL. The CDR3 covers 17 residues. Trimming cost V 3 bases and J 0 bases; bases outside gene matches: 6. The CDR3 nucleotides are TGCGCCAGCAGCCAGACCCCGGGACAGGGCTCTGGAAACACCATATATTTT. Its translation is CASSQTPGQGSGNTIYF.

This rearrangement joins TRBV18 to TRBJ1-6; tentative D call: TRBD1 (6 bases). The V gene's germline CDR1 is KGHSH and CDR2 LQKENI. V was pared by 2 bases and J by 7 bases, with 12 bases between. This CDR3 region has 15 residues. CDR3 DNA sequence: TGTGCCAGCTCACCAGGGGGGGCGAAGAATTCACCCCTCCACTTT. Translating gives CASSPGGAKNSPLHF.

This chain connects TRBV28 to TRBJ1-1; 7 bases agree with TRBD1. The germline CDR1 and CDR2 sequences are MDHEN and SYDVKM. The ends lost 3 bases at V and 0 bases at J; junction bases unmatched: 10. The CDR3 covers 17 residues. CDR3 loop: CASSFPRGASMNTEAFF. CDR3 in DNA: TGTGCCAGCAGTTTCCCCAGGGGGGCCAGTATGAACACTGAAGCTTTCTTT.

This clone was found once. The chain combines TRBV18 with TRBJ1-1; the match to TRBD1 covers 8 bases. Per germline, CDR1 KGHSH and CDR2 LQKENI. There are 13 residues in the CDR3. The J segment lost 6 bases and the V segment lost 6 bases, leaving 6 bases of the junction unmatched. CDR3 amino acids: CASSGQAGAEAFF. The CDR3, as DNA: TGTGCCAGCTCGGGACAGGCGGGGGCTGAAGCTTTCTTT.

This rearrangement joins TRBV27 to TRBJ2-3, with D maybe TRBD1 (6 bases). Trimming pared 3 bases from V and 5 bases from J, leaving 15 bases between. Looked up from germline, CDR1 is MNHEY and CDR2 is SMNVEV (reference sequence). The CDR3 has 15 residues. As DNA, the CDR3 is TGTGCCAGCAGTTTTCTTGAAGGGGGAGTAGATACGCAGTATTTT. It yields the protein CASSFLEGGVDTQYF.

This chain uses TRBV11-2 with TRBJ2-7; TRBD1 is a possible D gene (6 bases). Germline values: CDR1 SGHAT, CDR2 FQNNGV. V shed 6 bases and J shed 1 base, with 13 bases lying between them. This CDR3 spans 14 amino acids. Written as DNA, the CDR3 is TGTGCCAGCAGTAGAGTACAGGGTTCCTACGAGCAGTACTTC. Translation gives CASSRVQGSYEQYF.

The gene calls are TRBV10-3 and TRBJ1-2, with TRBD1 as a possible D gene (5 bases). Per germline, CDR1 ENHRY and CDR2 SYGVKD. The V gene lost 2 bases and the J gene lost 6 bases, with 10 bases spanning the gap. CDR3 length equals 13 residues. The CDR3 sequence: CAISEGREDGYTF. The CDR3 coding sequence is TGTGCCATCAGTGAGGGCAGGGAGGATGGCTACACCTTC.